Below are 28 T cell receptor beta chains sequenced from a single sample in a study of blood T cell repertoires in COVID-19. TCRdb's table, derived via immunoSEQ multiplex PCR, lists solely in-frame clones and lacks some. The sample holds 310,000 or so clones, around 90% seen once. The specimen sequenced was peripheral blood. These receptors originate from a middle-aged man with active or convalescent COVID-19.

The rearrangement joins TRBV27 to TRBJ2-7; D is perhaps TRBD1 (6 bases). The CDR3 is 14 amino acids. Germline assignment: CDR1 MNHEY and CDR2 SMNVEV (reference sequence). Trimming took off 5 bases at V and 3 bases at J, with 14 bases between the two ends. CDR3 sequence (DNA): TGTGCCAGCAGTGCGTACACAGGGCTCTACGAGCAGTACTTC. It yields the protein CASSAYTGLYEQYF.

The chain recombines TRBV9 with TRBJ2-6; D perhaps matches TRBD2 (6 bases). Trimming took 0 bases from V and 2 from J, leaving 18 bases between them. Looked up from germline, CDR1 is SGDLS and CDR2 is YYNGEE. CDR3 size: 19 residues. CDR3 loop: CASSVDQGGPLTGANVLTF. In DNA form, the CDR3 reads TGTGCCAGCAGCGTAGATCAGGGAGGCCCTTTGACTGGGGCCAACGTCCTGACTTTC.

This rearrangement joins TRBV19 to TRBJ1-6; D is possibly TRBD1 (5 bases). CDR3 length: 16 residues. CDR1 and CDR2 (germline): LNHDA, SQIVND (reference sequence). Trimming pared 5 bases from V and 1 base from J, leaving 12 bases between. DNA for the CDR3: TGTGCCAGTAGTCAAGCAGGGCGTTCCTATAATTCACCCCTCCACTTT. Amino acid sequence: CASSQAGRSYNSPLHF.

V and J are TRBV21-1 and TRBJ1-2; the table's D call TRBD1 went unverified against the DNA. TRBV21-1 is designated a pseudogene. CDR3 size: 17 residues. The DNA for the CDR3 is TGTGCCAGCAGCAATAATTCTGACAGAAACAATTCCTATGGCTACACCTTC. This codes for CASSNNSDRNNSYGYTF.

The chain uses TRBV6-6 and TRBJ2-1, with 9 bases that match TRBD1. CDR3 length: 14 residues. Germline values: CDR1 MNHNY, CDR2 SVGAGI (reference sequence). V gave up 3 bases and J gave up 7 bases; unmatched junction bases: 4. CDR3 amino acids: CASSYLGTGNEQFF. The CDR3 bases are TGTGCCAGCAGTTATCTCGGGACAGGGAATGAGCAGTTCTTC.

The chain has TRBV6-2 or TRBV6-3 and TRBJ1-5; no reliable D call. The V gene's germline CDR1 is MNHEY and CDR2 SVGEGT. The CDR3 has 15 residues. V was clipped by 2 bases and J by 0 bases, with 8 bases between them. CDR3 loop: CASSYGGPSNQPQHF. CDR3 DNA sequence: TGTGCCAGCAGTTACGGAGGACCTAGCAATCAGCCCCAGCATTTT.

This clone showed up just once. V usage is TRBV6-1 and J usage is TRBJ2-5, with TRBD2 matching 14 bases. The germline V gene encodes CDR1 MNHNS and CDR2 SASEGT. CDR3 length: 21 residues. Trimming removed 1 base from V and 3 bases from J; junction bases left unmatched: 16. The DNA for the CDR3 is TGTGCCAGCAGTGAAGTCGCAGTGGGACTAGCGGGGGCGGGAAGCAAAGAGACCCAGTACTTC. It is translated as CASSEVAVGLAGAGSKETQYF.

V and J are TRBV7-7 and TRBJ2-5, with 11 bases aligning to TRBD2. Germline-derived CDR1 and CDR2 are SSHAT and FNYEAQ (reference sequence). V trimming: 3 bases; J trimming: 4 bases; junction bases outside the gene matches: 4. CDR3 length equals 15 residues. CDR3 residues: CASSLGLAETETQYF. In nucleotides, the CDR3 is TGTGCCAGCAGCTTGGGACTAGCGGAGACAGAGACCCAGTACTTC.

CDR3 amino acids: CASSLISSGETQYF. The CDR3 region has the DNA TGTGCCAGCAGCTTAATCAGTTCGGGAGAGACCCAGTACTTC. The chain uses TRBV11-2 and TRBJ2-5; no definite D call. From germline, CDR1 is SGHAT and CDR2 FQNNGV. Trimming shortened V by 2 bases and J by 4 bases, and 11 bases separated the two germline ends. CDR3 size: 14 residues.

Worth noting for this clone: The same CDR3 also results from other DNA sequences found in this sample. This rearrangement joins TRBV28 to TRBJ1-5, with a tentative D call TRBD1 (5 bases). Germline V gene data show CDR1 as MDHEN and CDR2 as SYDVKM. This CDR3 comprises 15 residues. The V and J ends lost 3 bases and 0 bases respectively, with 9 bases between them. CDR3 loop: CASSFQGNSNQPQHF. CDR3 bases: TGTGCCAGCAGTTTCCAGGGAAATAGCAATCAGCCCCAGCATTTT. The full variable domain, in which reference TRBV28 and TRBJ1-5 provide the parts outside the CDR3, is DVKVTQSSRYLVKRTGEKVFLECVQDMDHENMFWYRQDPGLGLRLIYFSYDVKMKEKGDIPEGYSVSREKKERFSLILESASTNQTSMYLCASSFQGNSNQPQHFGDGTRLSIL.

This chain uses TRBV29-1 with TRBJ2-6; possibly TRBD1 for D (6 bases). The CDR3 has 15 residues. Germline CDR1 is SQVTM and CDR2 is ANQGSEA. The germline V and J ends were trimmed by 4 bases and 4 bases, with 14 bases remaining between them. Here the CDR3 reads CSVADSGAGANVLTF. The CDR3 DNA reads TGCAGCGTTGCGGACAGCGGTGCCGGGGCCAACGTCCTGACTTTC.

The chain uses TRBV7-2 and TRBJ2-7, with D possibly TRBD2 on 5 matching bases. The CDR3 is 13 residues long. Per germline, CDR1 SGHTA and CDR2 FQGNSA. The V end was cut by 1 base, the J end by 7 bases, with 11 bases between. The CDR3 nucleotides are TGTGCCAGCAGCTTAGGGTCCACGGGGGAGCAGTACTTC. As protein: CASSLGSTGEQYF.

This sequence joins TRBV12-3 or TRBV12-4 and TRBJ2-7; D remains ambiguous. The CDR3 covers 12 residues. V gave up 3 bases and J gave up 4 bases, with 7 bases separating them. CDR3 coding DNA: TGTGCCAGCAGTTTGGGCAGTTACGAGCAGTACTTC. This gives the protein CASSLGSYEQYF.

This sequence joins TRBV5-1 and TRBJ2-1, with D possibly TRBD2 on 6 matching bases. V was shortened by 5 bases and J by 2 bases, with 14 bases between the two germline ends. CDR1 SGHRS and CDR2 YFSETQ come from the germline V gene. The CDR3 length is 15 residues. The chain's CDR3 is CASSSGTGAYNEQFF. The CDR3 DNA is TGCGCCAGCAGTTCCGGGACGGGGGCCTACAATGAGCAGTTCTTC. Variable domain in full (rest from reference TRBV5-1 and TRBJ2-1): KAGVTQTPRYLIKTRGQQVTLSCSPISGHRSVSWYQQTPGQGLQFLFEYFSETQRNKGNFPGRFSGRQFSNSRSEMNVSTLELGDSALYLCASSSGTGAYNEQFFGPGTRLTVL.

V gene TRBV28 combines with J gene TRBJ1-5; D is undetermined. The CDR3 runs to 14 residues. From germline, CDR1 is MDHEN and CDR2 SYDVKM. The ends were cut back, 6 bases at V and 4 bases at J, with 13 bases in the middle. The CDR3 region is CASRGGWSNQPQHF. The CDR3 bases are TGTGCCAGCAGAGGAGGGTGGTCGAATCAGCCCCAGCATTTT.

This rearrangement joins TRBV7-8 to TRBJ2-1; 8 bases agree with TRBD2. The CDR3 covers 15 residues. The germline V gene has CDR1 SGHVS and CDR2 FQNEAQ. The junction had 2 bases not matched to a gene; V was cut back by 1 base and J by 3 bases. The CDR3 protein is CASSLGAGDYNEQFF. The CDR3 DNA follows: TGTGCCAGCAGCTTAGGAGCGGGAGACTACAATGAGCAGTTCTTC. Full variable domain (outside the CDR3, taken from reference TRBV7-8 and TRBJ2-1): GAGVSQSPRYKVAKRGQDVALRCDPISGHVSLFWYQQALGQGPEFLTYFQNEAQLDKSGLPSDRFFAERPEGSVSTLKIQRTQQEDSAVYLCASSLGAGDYNEQFFGPGTRLTVL.

This clone has a single count. The chain recombines TRBV19 with TRBJ1-1; perhaps TRBD1 as D (6 bases). This CDR3 spans 14 amino acids. V gave up 5 bases and J gave up 7 bases, with 17 bases separating them. Per the germline V gene, CDR1 is LNHDA and CDR2 is SQIVND (reference sequence). CDR3 coding DNA: TGTGCCAGTAGTGATTCACAGGGAGTAGGTGAAGCTTTCTTT. This translates into CASSDSQGVGEAFF.

The V and J genes are TRBV15 and TRBJ1-4, with D possibly matching TRBD1 (5 bases). Germline loops: CDR1 LNHNV, CDR2 YYDKDF (reference sequence). The V gene lost 6 bases and the J gene lost 5 bases, with 13 bases spanning the gap. The CDR3 sequence is 14 residues long. The CDR3 loop reads CATSRAGPNEKLFF. CDR3 sequence (DNA): TGTGCCACCAGTAGGGCAGGGCCAAATGAAAAACTGTTTTTT.

The chain couples TRBV6-5 to TRBJ1-5; no clear D. Trimming removed 6 bases at V and 6 bases at J, with 12 bases between. Germline assignment: CDR1 MNHEY and CDR2 SVGAGI. The CDR3 has 13 amino acids. This chain's CDR3 is CASRWAFGQPQHF. In DNA, the CDR3 is TGTGCCAGCAGGTGGGCGTTCGGTCAGCCCCAGCATTTT.

The rearrangement links TRBV7-8 to TRBJ1-2; 8 bases agree with TRBD1. Germline values: CDR1 SGHVS, CDR2 FQNEAQ. This CDR3 is built from 16 residues. V lost 1 base to trimming and J lost 4 bases; unmatched junction nucleotides: 8. CDR3 protein: CASSLGLTGQGYGYTF. The CDR3 DNA follows: TGTGCCAGCAGCTTAGGCCTTACTGGACAGGGCTATGGCTACACCTTC.

V gene TRBV29-1 combines with J gene TRBJ1-3; no firm D call. The V and J ends lost 0 bases and 0 bases respectively, with 15 bases between them. CDR3 length: 17 residues. From germline, CDR1 is SQVTM and CDR2 ANQGSEA. The CDR3 spells CSVEEWRSLSSGNTIYF. In DNA, the CDR3 is TGCAGCGTTGAAGAATGGAGATCCCTGAGCTCTGGAAACACCATATATTTT.

This chain joins TRBV15 and TRBJ1-2; D is uncertain. The CDR3 consists of 13 residues. Trimming took 1 base from V and 8 from J, leaving 11 bases between them. The germline gives CDR1 LNHNV, CDR2 YYDKDF (reference sequence). Here the CDR3 reads CATSRGLPSGYTF. CDR3 bases: TGTGCCACCAGCAGAGGATTGCCTAGCGGCTACACCTTC.

This clone appeared once. This chain uses TRBV5-1 with TRBJ2-7; 8 nucleotides match TRBD1. Germline assignment: CDR1 SGHRS and CDR2 YFSETQ. The CDR3 is 14 amino acids. V lost 3 bases to trimming and J lost 5 bases; unmatched junction nucleotides: 7. The CDR3 DNA is TGCGCCAGCAGCTCCGGACAGGGAGTCCACGAGCAGTACTTC. Residues: CASSSGQGVHEQYF.

V is TRBV28 and J is TRBJ2-5; 7 bases align to TRBD1. There are 15 residues in the CDR3. With 4 bases clipped from V and 5 bases from J, the junction kept 10 bases outside the gene matches. Germline assignment: CDR1 MDHEN and CDR2 SYDVKM. DNA of the CDR3: TGTGCCAGCAGTTCCCAGACAGGGCTCGGGGAGACCCAGTACTTC. This codes for CASSSQTGLGETQYF.

V usage is TRBV19 and J usage is TRBJ1-2, with 9 bases fitting TRBD1. The germline CDR1 and CDR2 sequences are LNHDA and SQIVND (reference sequence). The V and J ends lost 5 bases and 4 bases, in that order; junction bases with no gene match: 5. CDR3 length: 14 amino acids. As DNA, the CDR3 is TGTGCCAGTAGTCTACCGACAGGGGGCTATGGCTACACCTTC. It translates to CASSLPTGGYGYTF. The full variable domain, rest sourced from reference TRBV19 and TRBJ1-2, is DGGITQSPKYLFRKEGQNVTLSCEQNLNHDAMYWYRQDPGQGLRLIYYSQIVNDFQKGDIAEGYSVSREKKESFPLTVTSAQKNPTAFYLCASSLPTGGYGYTFGSGTRLTVV.

This clone was observed a handful of times. The chain employs TRBV4-3 and TRBJ1-1; D is unclear. This CDR3 has 16 residues. CDR1 LGHNA and CDR2 YSLEER come from the germline V gene. Trimming shortened V by 4 bases and J by 3 bases, and 18 bases separated the two germline ends. The CDR3 loop is CASSPWSGMSDTEAFF. In DNA form, the CDR3 reads TGCGCCAGCAGCCCGTGGTCGGGGATGAGCGACACTGAAGCTTTCTTT.

The chain combines TRBV10-3 with TRBJ2-2; 10 positions match TRBD1. The CDR3 totals 14 residues. V lost 7 bases to trimming and J lost 4 bases; unmatched junction nucleotides: 3. Germline CDR1 ENHRY, CDR2 SYGVKD. The CDR3: CAINRDRGTGELFF. CDR3 nucleotide sequence: TGTGCCATCAACCGGGACAGGGGCACCGGGGAGCTGTTTTTT.

The V call is TRBV5-1, the J call TRBJ2-5, with TRBD1 matching 8 bases. J gave up 6 bases and V 0 bases, and 7 bases lay outside the gene matches. Germline assignment: CDR1 SGHRS and CDR2 YFSETQ. This CDR3 region has 15 residues. CDR3 protein: CASSLAGGPMKTQYF. CDR3 sequence (DNA): TGCGCCAGCAGCTTGGCAGGGGGCCCCATGAAGACCCAGTACTTC.